Listed below are T cell receptor beta chains from one sample, sequenced in a study of cytomegalovirus exposure and HLA in healthy donors. The assay was immunoSEQ multiplex PCR, and TCRdb's table has in-frame clones only and misses some. The table lists some 120,000 clones, 82% of them singletons. Sequencing was done on a sample of PBMCs. These receptors originate from a man aged 25 to 45 in good health and CMV-seropositive. Each CDR3 is given with its conserved first and last residue. Each record gives: CDR3 protein, CDR3 DNA, V gene, clone size, D gene, J gene. D genes are given only for firm matches. Where a row states a size, it is once, few, many or the class of an expanded clone; other rows omit it.

CDR3: CASSFEGVGSPLHF
DNA: TGCGCCAGCAGCTTCGAGGGGGTGGGTTCACCCCTCCACTTT
V: TRBV5-1
size: -
D: -
J: TRBJ1-6

CDR3: CASSEGGGGGYTF
DNA: TGTGCCAGCAGTGAAGGGGGAGGGGGTGGCTACACCTTC
V: TRBV25-1
size: -
D: -
J: TRBJ1-2

CDR3: CASSQERDRGLYGYTF
DNA: TGCGCCAGCAGTCAGGAACGGGACAGGGGGCTCTATGGCTACACCTTC
V: TRBV23-1
size: -
D: TRBD1
J: TRBJ1-2

CDR3: CASRDRGLGYTF
DNA: TGTGCCAGCAGGGACAGGGGGCTTGGCTACACCTTC
V: TRBV7-2
size: -
D: TRBD1
J: TRBJ1-2

CDR3: CASSFRGRSFQETQYF
DNA: TGTGCCAGCAGTTTCAGAGGGCGATCCTTCCAAGAGACCCAGTACTTC
V: TRBV5-5
size: -
D: -
J: TRBJ2-5

CDR3: CASSQADRGQETQYF
DNA: TGTGCCAGCAGCCAAGCGGACAGGGGGCAAGAGACCCAGTACTTC
V: TRBV4-2
size: -
D: TRBD1
J: TRBJ2-5

CDR3: CASSPEGGTRYNEQFF
DNA: TGTGCCAGCAGCCCGGAGGGCGGGACTAGATACAATGAGCAGTTCTTC
V: TRBV7-2
size: -
D: TRBD2
J: TRBJ2-1

CDR3: CASSRAGGQETQYF
DNA: TGTGCCAGCAGCCGAGCAGGGGGCCAAGAGACCCAGTACTTC
V: TRBV5-4
size: -
D: TRBD1
J: TRBJ2-5

CDR3: CSVVGAGPGSGRTTQTQYF
DNA: TGCAGCGTTGTTGGGGCAGGGCCGGGTAGCGGGAGGACTACACAGACCCAGTACTTC
V: TRBV29-1
size: -
D: TRBD2
J: TRBJ2-5

CDR3: CASSLGASGIWGNYGYTF
DNA: TGTGCCAGCAGCTTGGGGGCCTCGGGGATTTGGGGCAACTATGGCTACACCTTC
V: TRBV7-9
size: -
D: -
J: TRBJ1-2

CDR3: CASSEGAPEKGGTWNNEQFF
DNA: TGTGCCAGCAGTGAAGGCGCGCCCGAAAAGGGAGGGACTTGGAACAATGAGCAGTTCTTC
V: TRBV6-1
size: -
D: TRBD2
J: TRBJ2-1

CDR3: CASSQGTRTHNEQFF
DNA: TGCGCCAGCAGCCAAGGAACCCGGACTCACAATGAGCAGTTCTTC
V: TRBV4-1
size: -
D: -
J: TRBJ2-1

CDR3: CASSLDLGGRVETQYF
DNA: TGTGCCAGCAGCTTAGATCTTGGAGGGAGGGTAGAGACCCAGTACTTC
V: TRBV11-3
size: -
D: TRBD2
J: TRBJ2-5

CDR3: CAWSLGGSNYGYTF
DNA: TGTGCCTGGAGTCTCGGGGGTTCGAACTATGGCTACACCTTC
V: TRBV30
size: -
D: -
J: TRBJ1-2

CDR3: CASSLTGQGPIANYGYTF
DNA: TGTGCCAGCAGCTTAACAGGACAGGGGCCTATAGCTAACTATGGCTACACCTTC
V: TRBV7-9
size: -
D: TRBD1
J: TRBJ1-2

CDR3: CASQREWGTDTQYF
DNA: TGTGCCAGTCAGCGGGAGTGGGGCACAGATACGCAGTATTTT
V: TRBV7-8
size: -
D: TRBD2
J: TRBJ2-3

CDR3: CASSVRGTISPLHF
DNA: TGTGCCAGCAGTGTCAGGGGGACCATTTCACCCCTCCACTTT
V: TRBV27
size: -
D: TRBD1
J: TRBJ1-6

CDR3: CASNFRDRVFDEQYF
DNA: TGTGCCAGCAATTTCCGGGACAGGGTATTTGACGAGCAGTACTTC
V: TRBV28
size: few
D: TRBD1
J: TRBJ2-7